Listed below are T cell receptor beta chains from one sample, sequenced in a study of cytomegalovirus exposure and HLA in healthy donors. Clones were read by immunoSEQ multiplex PCR, and TCRdb kept only the in-frame ones, dropping some. The sample lists hundreds of thousands of clones, roughly 79% occurring once. Sequenced: PBMCs. The source is a male donor in good health and CMV-seronegative. CDR3s include the opening cysteine and the closing phenylalanine or tryptophan. D genes are given only for firm matches. The size field is filled for only some rows; it gives once, few, many or a size class.

d_gene	abundance	v_gene	len	j_gene	CDR3aa	CDR3nt
TRBD1	NA	TRBV18	13	TRBJ2-7	CASSPRDSYEQYF	TGTGCCAGCTCCCCCAGGGACAGTTACGAGCAGTACTTC
NA	NA	TRBV6-6	14	TRBJ2-1	CASSLGSSYNEQFF	TGTGCCAGCAGTTTGGGCTCTTCGTACAATGAGCAGTTCTTC
TRBD2	NA	TRBV5-1	14	TRBJ2-3	CASSNSGRGDTQYF	TGCGCCAGCAGCAACAGCGGGAGAGGAGATACGCAGTATTTT
TRBD1	NA	TRBV5-1	12	TRBJ2-7	CASSSGQHEQYF	TGCGCCAGCAGCTCGGGACAGCACGAGCAGTACTTC
TRBD1	NA	TRBV9	15	TRBJ1-5	CASSVDRGQCQPQHF	TGTGCCAGCAGCGTAGATAGGGGGCAGTGTCAGCCCCAGCATTTT
TRBD1	NA	TRBV6-5	13	TRBJ1-4	CASWDRQGEKLFF	TGTGCCAGCTGGGACAGGCAGGGTGAAAAACTGTTTTTT
TRBD1	NA	TRBV19	14	TRBJ1-1	CASSPDRGRSEAFF	TGTGCCAGTAGTCCGGACAGGGGGCGTTCTGAAGCTTTCTTT
TRBD1	NA	TRBV18	17	TRBJ2-6	CASSINLGQAGANVLTF	TGTGCCAGCTCAATCAACCTAGGACAGGCTGGGGCCAACGTCCTGACTTTC
NA	NA	TRBV29-1	13	TRBJ2-7	CSVEGQVRDEQYF	TGCAGCGTGGAGGGGCAGGTTCGGGACGAGCAGTACTTC
NA	NA	TRBV5-1	14	TRBJ1-1	CASSWGGGDTEAFF	TGCGCCAGCAGTTGGGGAGGGGGTGATACTGAAGCTTTCTTT
NA	NA	TRBV27	14	TRBJ1-5	CASSLRDTNQPQHF	TGTGCCAGCAGTTTACGGGACACAAATCAGCCCCAGCATTTT
NA	once	TRBV9	14	TRBJ2-1	CASSVGEGYNEQFF	TGTGCCAGCAGCGTAGGTGAGGGTTACAATGAGCAGTTCTTC
TRBD1	NA	TRBV5-1	16	TRBJ1-1	CASSTGTGTLNTEAFF	TGCGCCAGCAGCACCGGGACAGGGACTTTGAACACTGAAGCTTTCTTT
NA	NA	TRBV7-6	15	TRBJ1-1	CASSSTTQVNTEAFF	TGTGCCAGCAGTTCCACCACCCAGGTGAACACTGAAGCTTTCTTT
TRBD2	NA	TRBV7-2	18	TRBJ2-6	CASSLGRAGVDGANVLTF	TGTGCCAGCAGCTTAGGGCGAGCGGGAGTGGATGGGGCCAACGTCCTGACTTTC
NA	NA	TRBV9	16	TRBJ1-1	CASSVVARVDDTEAFF	TGTGCCAGCAGCGTAGTAGCCAGGGTAGACGACACTGAAGCTTTCTTT
TRBD1	NA	TRBV7-3	13	TRBJ2-1	CASSLQGQGNQFF	TGTGCCAGCAGCTTACAGGGACAGGGCAATCAGTTCTTC
TRBD1	NA	TRBV19	15	TRBJ2-3	CASSILGQITDTQYF	TGTGCCAGTAGTATTTTGGGACAGATCACAGATACGCAGTATTTT
TRBD1	NA	TRBV7-2	15	TRBJ2-1	CASSFRTGGGGEQFF	TGTGCCAGCAGCTTCCGGACAGGGGGAGGTGGTGAGCAGTTCTTC
TRBD2	NA	TRBV5-1	14	TRBJ2-5	CASSWSGEGETQYF	TGCGCCAGCAGCTGGAGCGGGGAAGGAGAGACCCAGTACTTC
NA	NA	TRBV2	15	TRBJ2-5	CASKRDGSWGETQYF	TGTGCCAGCAAGAGAGACGGGAGTTGGGGAGAGACCCAGTACTTC
TRBD1	NA	TRBV6-5	13	TRBJ2-7	CASKKGATYEQYF	TGTGCCAGCAAGAAGGGGGCCACCTACGAGCAGTACTTC
TRBD1	NA	TRBV29-1	13	TRBJ2-1	CSFRTGGNNEQFF	TGCAGCTTCAGGACAGGGGGGAACAATGAGCAGTTCTTC
NA	NA	TRBV16	13	TRBJ2-7	CASSQAGPYEQYF	TGTGCCAGCAGCCAGGCAGGGCCCTACGAGCAGTACTTC
TRBD2	few	TRBV13	17	TRBJ2-3	CASSLFLDSGSTDTQYF	TGTGCCAGCAGCTTATTCCTTGATAGCGGGAGTACAGATACGCAGTATTTT
TRBD1	few	TRBV28	13	TRBJ1-1	CASSKQGYGGAFF	TGTGCCAGCAGCAAACAGGGGTATGGAGGTGCTTTCTTT
NA	NA	TRBV11-2	13	TRBJ2-3	CASSSPDTLGEYF	TGTGCCAGCAGCTCCCCGGACACCTTGGGCGAGTATTTT
TRBD1	NA	TRBV5-6	14	TRBJ2-1	CASSPGTGMYEQFF	TGTGCCAGCAGCCCCGGGACAGGGATGTATGAGCAGTTCTTC
TRBD1	NA	TRBV12-5	15	TRBJ1-2	CASGYVDRAGYGYTF	TGTGCTAGTGGTTACGTTGACAGGGCCGGGTATGGCTACACCTTC
NA	NA	TRBV19	15	TRBJ1-5	CASSIVGTFNQPQHF	TGTGCCAGTAGTATAGTTGGCACCTTCAATCAGCCCCAGCATTTT
TRBD1	NA	TRBV7-2	14	TRBJ2-5	CASSLFRGQETQYF	TGTGCCAGCAGCTTATTCAGGGGGCAAGAGACCCAGTACTTC
NA	NA	TRBV29-1	12	TRBJ2-7	CSVADTRYEQYF	TGCAGCGTTGCTGACACCCGCTACGAGCAGTACTTC
NA	NA	TRBV7-2	11	TRBJ1-1	CASSPDTEAFF	TGTGCCAGCAGCCCTGACACTGAAGCTTTCTTT
NA	NA	TRBV5-4	16	TRBJ1-1	CASSPGRRKGNTEAFF	TGTGCCAGCAGCCCAGGGCGCCGCAAGGGAAACACTGAAGCTTTCTTT
NA	NA	TRBV7-9	15	TRBJ1-2	CASSQLGQRNYGYTF	TGTGCCAGCAGCCAGCTGGGGCAGCGCAACTATGGCTACACCTTC
TRBD1	NA	TRBV27	15	TRBJ1-2	CASSPDRGWGYGYTF	TGTGCCAGCAGCCCAGACAGGGGTTGGGGCTATGGCTACACCTTC
NA	few	TRBV7-2	15	TRBJ2-7	CASSQGTGLSYEQYF	TGTGCCAGCAGTCAAGGGACTGGACTCTCCTACGAGCAGTACTTC
NA	NA	TRBV5-1	15	TRBJ1-1	CASSLAVKGGTEAFF	TGCGCCAGCAGCTTGGCCGTTAAGGGAGGCACTGAAGCTTTCTTT
NA	NA	TRBV7-8	13	TRBJ2-7	CASSLGSGDEQYF	TGTGCCAGCAGCTTAGGTTCAGGGGACGAGCAGTACTTC
TRBD1	NA	TRBV6-5	16	TRBJ2-7	CASSYSGTGPSYEQYF	TGTGCCAGCAGTTACTCCGGGACAGGGCCTTCCTACGAGCAGTACTTC
NA	NA	TRBV11-2	14	TRBJ2-5	CASSLGQIQETQYF	TGTGCCAGCAGCTTAGGGCAGATCCAAGAGACCCAGTACTTC
NA	few	TRBV4-3	15	TRBJ1-3	CASSQSRVAGNTIYF	TGCGCCAGCAGCCAATCCAGGGTAGCTGGAAACACCATATATTTT
NA	NA	TRBV4-3	15	TRBJ2-7	CASSDVLSGAREQYF	TGCGCCAGCAGCGACGTCCTGTCGGGAGCAAGAGAGCAGTACTTC
NA	few	TRBV5-1	13	TRBJ1-2	CASSLEGNYGYTF	TGCGCCAGCAGCTTGGAGGGGAACTATGGCTACACCTTC
NA	NA	TRBV18	13	TRBJ1-2	CASSQGDNYGYTF	TGTGCCAGCTCACAGGGGGATAACTATGGCTACACCTTC
TRBD2	NA	TRBV5-1	16	TRBJ2-7	CASSLELAGFSYEQYF	TGCGCCAGCAGCTTGGAACTAGCGGGGTTCTCCTACGAGCAGTACTTC
TRBD1	NA	TRBV6-5	14	TRBJ1-2	CASSRSRTGDGYTF	TGTGCCAGCAGCCGCTCCAGGACAGGGGATGGCTACACCTTC
TRBD1	NA	TRBV19	16	TRBJ1-1	CASSIGWTGTNTEAFF	TGTGCCAGTAGTATAGGTTGGACAGGGACGAACACTGAAGCTTTCTTT
NA	once	TRBV18	14	TRBJ2-7	CASSDTSGSYEQYF	TGTGCCAGCTCAGACACTAGTGGGTCCTACGAGCAGTACTTC
NA	NA	TRBV28	13	TRBJ2-7	CASSLGQLYEQYF	TGTGCCAGCAGTTTAGGACAGCTCTACGAGCAGTACTTC
TRBD1	NA	TRBV27	14	TRBJ2-7	CASSARDRGGEQYF	TGTGCCAGCAGTGCCCGGGACAGGGGTGGCGAGCAGTACTTC
TRBD2	NA	TRBV7-2	15	TRBJ2-3	CASSHRLAGTDTQYF	TGTGCCAGCAGCCACCGACTAGCGGGCACAGATACGCAGTATTTT
TRBD1	NA	TRBV7-2	14	TRBJ2-1	CASSLGTGYNEQFF	TGTGCCAGCAGCTTAGGGACAGGGTACAATGAGCAGTTCTTC
NA	NA	TRBV6-5	12	TRBJ1-6	CASSYSMGTLHF	TGTGCCAGCAGTTACTCAATGGGCACCCTCCACTTT
NA	NA	TRBV13	13	TRBJ1-5	CASSSGVNQPQHF	TGTGCCAGCAGCTCGGGGGTCAATCAGCCCCAGCATTTT
NA	NA	TRBV9	15	TRBJ1-4	CASSVDGAAWEKLFF	TGTGCCAGCAGCGTAGATGGGGCAGCTTGGGAAAAACTGTTTTTT
NA	NA	TRBV19	14	TRBJ1-5	CASSMQVSNQPQHF	TGTGCCAGTAGTATGCAGGTTAGCAATCAGCCCCAGCATTTT
TRBD1	NA	TRBV27	15	TRBJ1-5	CASARQGALGQPQHF	TGTGCCAGCGCCCGACAGGGGGCGCTTGGTCAGCCCCAGCATTTT
NA	NA	TRBV28	12	TRBJ1-5	CASRSGGQPQHF	TGTGCCAGCAGGTCGGGGGGCCAGCCCCAGCATTTT